Listed here are 30 T cell receptor beta chains from one sample, sequenced in a study of cytomegalovirus exposure and HLA in healthy donors. With 60 Vbeta and 13 Jbeta primers, the PCR was carried out. Profiled with immunoSEQ multiplex PCR; TCRdb holds only in-frame clones, not every one. The data show some 120,000 clones, roughly 74% seen once. Sequencing used PBMCs. These receptors were obtained from a man aged 40-49 years in good health and CMV-seropositive.

The gene calls are TRBV15 and TRBJ2-3, with a weak D call TRBD1 (6 bases). Looked up from germline, CDR1 is LNHNV and CDR2 is YYDKDF (reference sequence). The CDR3 covers 16 residues. V was pared by 5 bases and J by 0 bases, with 15 bases between. The CDR3 nucleotides read TGTGCCACCAGCCTCAGACAGGCTCCTAGCACAGATACGCAGTATTTT. Protein sequence: CATSLRQAPSTDTQYF.

This clone has only a few counts. CDR3 DNA: TGTGCCAGCAAAAGGACCCTGGGACAGGGGCGCGAACGGCGCGAAAAACTGTTTTTT. It codes for CASKRTLGQGRERREKLFF. The V and J genes are TRBV2 and TRBJ1-4; 10 nucleotides match TRBD1. Germline CDR1 and CDR2: SNHLY and FYNNEI. J lost 8 bases, V lost 7 bases, and 22 bases had no gene match. This CDR3 comprises 19 residues. Complete variable domain (other parts from reference TRBV2 and TRBJ1-4): EPEVTQTPSHQVTQMGQEVILRCVPISNHLYFYWYRQILGQKVEFLVSFYNNEISEKSEIFDDQFSVERPDGSNFTLKIRSTKLEDSAMYFCASKRTLGQGRERREKLFFGSGTQLSVL.

This sequence joins TRBV2 and TRBJ1-2; D uncertain. CDR1 is SNHLY, CDR2 FYNNEI, per germline. With 0 bases removed from V and 2 bases from J, the gap between germline ends came to 13 bases. There are 16 residues in the CDR3. The CDR3 is CASSEAAGNKNYGYTF. DNA of the CDR3: TGTGCCAGCAGTGAAGCGGCAGGAAATAAGAACTATGGCTACACCTTC. The whole variable domain, filled in from reference TRBV2 and TRBJ1-2, reads EPEVTQTPSHQVTQMGQEVILRCVPISNHLYFYWYRQILGQKVEFLVSFYNNEISEKSEIFDDQFSVERPDGSNFTLKIRSTKLEDSAMYFCASSEAAGNKNYGYTFGSGTRLTVV.

The genes are TRBV16 and TRBJ2-1; 8 nucleotides match TRBD2. The V gene end was trimmed by 4 bases and the J gene end by 4 bases; junction bases not matched to a gene: 9. From germline, CDR1 is KGHSY and CDR2 FQNENV. There are 16 residues in the CDR3. CDR3 DNA sequence: TGTGCCAGCAGCCCACGGGGGGGGGCACATTACAATGAGCAGTTCTTC. It codes for CASSPRGGAHYNEQFF.

The gene calls are TRBV29-1 and TRBJ1-1; 7 bases fit TRBD1. V was pared by 6 bases and J by 1 base, with 2 bases of the junction left unmatched. Germline CDR1 SQVTM, CDR2 ANQGSEA. This CDR3 is built from 12 residues. The CDR3 DNA reads TGCAGCGTGGGACAGACGAACACTGAAGCTTTCTTT. Its protein product is CSVGQTNTEAFF.

The CDR3 sequence: CASSPSADRGGYTF. As DNA, the CDR3 is TGCGCCAGCAGCCCCTCAGCCGACAGGGGCGGCTACACCTTC. The gene calls are TRBV5-1 and TRBJ1-2; 8 bases match TRBD1. Germline trimming cut 4 bases from V and 8 bases from J; bases unmatched to any gene: 10. CDR3 size: 14 residues. The V gene's germline CDR1 is SGHRS and CDR2 YFSETQ. Filled out from reference TRBV5-1 and TRBJ1-2, the complete variable domain reads KAGVTQTPRYLIKTRGQQVTLSCSPISGHRSVSWYQQTPGQGLQFLFEYFSETQRNKGNFPGRFSGRQFSNSRSEMNVSTLELGDSALYLCASSPSADRGGYTFGSGTRLTVV.

This clone was seen more than once but under ten times. This chain links TRBV5-6 with TRBJ2-5; 7 bases are shared with TRBD1. With 4 bases clipped from V and 2 bases from J, the junction kept 14 bases outside the gene matches. CDR1 SGHDT and CDR2 YYEEEE come from the germline V gene. CDR3 size: 17 residues. The DNA of the CDR3 is TGTGCCAGCAGCAACTCAGCGAGGGGGACAGAACAAGAGACCCAGTACTTC. Its translation: CASSNSARGTEQETQYF.

V gene TRBV28 combines with J gene TRBJ2-5, with 7 bases that match TRBD1. Looked up from germline, CDR1 is MDHEN and CDR2 is SYDVKM. The ends lost 10 bases at V and 1 base at J; junction bases unmatched: 9. The CDR3 is 14 amino acids. The CDR3: CAIQGVELQETQYF. The CDR3 DNA follows: TGTGCCATCCAGGGGGTTGAGCTCCAAGAGACCCAGTACTTC.

This clone has a handful of counts. The J gene is TRBJ1-1, the V gene TRBV5-1, with TRBD1 identical over 11 bases. The V segment lost 4 bases and the J segment 4 bases; nucleotides outside the gene matches: 9. Germline V lookup: CDR1 SGHRS, CDR2 YFSETQ. This CDR3 region has 16 residues. The CDR3 reads CASSLGQGAPGTEAFF. For the CDR3, the DNA is TGCGCCAGCAGCCTAGGACAGGGGGCGCCGGGCACTGAAGCTTTCTTT.

This rearrangement joins TRBV7-2 to TRBJ2-5; TRBD2 might be the D (6 bases). V dropped 5 bases and J dropped 4 bases, with 14 bases sitting between them. Germline values: CDR1 SGHTA, CDR2 FQGNSA. CDR3 size: 14 residues. The CDR3 region has the DNA TGTGCCAGCAGCCCGCGGGTCGGGGGAGAGACCCAGTACTTC. This codes for CASSPRVGGETQYF.

This rearrangement joins TRBV27 to TRBJ2-7, with 8 bases aligning to TRBD1. The germline V gene has CDR1 MNHEY and CDR2 SMNVEV (reference sequence). There are 13 residues in the CDR3. The J segment lost 5 bases and the V segment lost 10 bases, leaving 10 bases of the junction unmatched. This CDR3 reads CAIGRQGRNEQYF. The CDR3 coding sequence is TGTGCCATCGGGAGACAGGGGAGAAACGAGCAGTACTTC.

The CDR3 bases are TGTGCCAGCAGTCCCCTTATACTAGCGGGAGGATCGAACACCGGGGAGCTGTTTTTT. Amino acid sequence: CASSPLILAGGSNTGELFF. This sequence joins TRBV28 and TRBJ2-2; 12 bases are shared with TRBD2. This CDR3 has 19 residues. The V segment lost 5 bases and the J segment 0 bases; nucleotides outside the gene matches: 10. The germline gives CDR1 MDHEN, CDR2 SYDVKM. Full variable domain (rest looked up from reference TRBV28 and TRBJ2-2): DVKVTQSSRYLVKRTGEKVFLECVQDMDHENMFWYRQDPGLGLRLIYFSYDVKMKEKGDIPEGYSVSREKKERFSLILESASTNQTSMYLCASSPLILAGGSNTGELFFGEGSRLTVL.

V and J are TRBV15 and TRBJ2-1, with D possibly being TRBD1 (6 bases). This CDR3 contains 16 residues. V lost 3 bases, J lost 1 base, and 13 bases lay in between. Germline assignment: CDR1 LNHNV and CDR2 YYDKDF (reference sequence). CDR3 sequence reads: CATSRSDRPSYNEQFF. The CDR3, as DNA: TGTGCCACCAGCAGGTCAGACAGGCCTTCCTACAATGAGCAGTTCTTC.

The rearrangement links TRBV5-1 to TRBJ2-3; 8 nucleotides line up with TRBD2. V dropped 2 bases and J dropped 2; count of bases not matched to a gene: 7. This CDR3 spans 16 amino acids. CDR1 is SGHRS, CDR2 YFSETQ, per germline. The CDR3 nucleotides are TGCGCCAGCAGCTTTTATCGGGGGGGTTTCACAGATACGCAGTATTTT. The encoded protein is CASSFYRGGFTDTQYF.

The gene calls are TRBV28 and TRBJ2-2, with D hard to call. CDR3 length equals 13 residues. V lost 3 bases to trimming and J lost 9 bases, with 11 bases between them. Germline-derived CDR1 and CDR2 are MDHEN and SYDVKM. The CDR3: CASSFPQLRELFF. The CDR3 bases are TGTGCCAGCAGTTTCCCACAGCTGCGGGAGCTGTTTTTT.

The chain employs TRBV18 and TRBJ1-3; possibly TRBD1 for D (6 bases). The CDR3 runs 14 residues. The germline CDR1 and CDR2 sequences are KGHSH and LQKENI. V dropped 2 bases and J dropped 5 bases, with 10 bases sitting between them. In nucleotides, the CDR3 is TGTGCCAGCTCACCAATGGACAGAAGAAACACCATATATTTT. Protein product: CASSPMDRRNTIYF.

The chain employs TRBV2 and TRBJ1-5; 7 nucleotides align to TRBD1. The V gene end was trimmed by 7 bases and the J gene end by 2 bases; junction bases not matched to a gene: 8. The germline V gene has CDR1 SNHLY and CDR2 FYNNEI. The CDR3 runs to 15 residues. Here the CDR3 DNA reads TGTGCCAGCAACACAGGGGTCCCCGGCAATCAGCCCCAGCATTTT. Its translation: CASNTGVPGNQPQHF.

A few counts support this clone. The genes are TRBV30 and TRBJ1-3; 7 bases are shared with TRBD1. Germline V gene lookup returns CDR1 GTSNPN and CDR2 SVGIG (reference sequence). The CDR3 spans 15 residues. Trimming removed 0 bases from V and 2 bases from J; junction bases left unmatched: 4. The CDR3 sequence is CAWSVQGLAGNTIYF. In DNA, the CDR3 is TGTGCCTGGAGTGTACAGGGGCTTGCTGGAAACACCATATATTTT. Drawing the rest from reference TRBV30 and TRBJ1-3, the complete variable domain is SQTIHQWPATLVQPVGSPLSLECTVEGTSNPNLYWYRQAAGRGLQLLFYSVGIGQISSEVPQNLSASRPQDRQFILSSKKLLLSDSGFYLCAWSVQGLAGNTIYFGEGSWLTVV.

The J gene is TRBJ2-1, the V gene TRBV5-1, with 9 bases that match TRBD2. The V and J ends lost 4 bases and 4 bases, in that order; junction bases with no gene match: 6. The CDR3 spans 15 residues. Germline V CDR1 and CDR2: SGHRS, YFSETQ. The CDR3 spells CASSASGIRYNEQFF. In DNA, the CDR3 is TGCGCCAGCAGCGCTAGCGGGATTAGGTACAATGAGCAGTTCTTC.

The chain joins TRBV7-9 to TRBJ1-5; no clear D. Trimming cost V 1 base and J 7 bases, with 5 bases left between them. This CDR3 contains 12 residues. Germline V CDR1 and CDR2: SEHNR, FQNEAQ (reference sequence). The CDR3 DNA reads as TGTGCCAGCAGCTTAGGGGAGCAGCCCCAGCATTTT. Its protein is CASSLGEQPQHF.

The V gene is TRBV7-8, the J gene TRBJ1-2; 7 bases align to TRBD1. Trimming cost V 8 bases and J 8 bases; bases outside gene matches: 14. The germline gives CDR1 SGHVS, CDR2 FQNEAQ. CDR3 length: 14 amino acids. The CDR3: CASSRETGPEGYTF. Written as DNA, the CDR3 is TGTGCCAGCTCACGAGAGACAGGGCCTGAAGGCTACACCTTC.

This clone has only a few counts. This chain connects TRBV5-5 to TRBJ2-7, with a tentative D call TRBD1 (6 bases). V lost 0 bases and J lost 2, with 12 bases in between. Germline loops: CDR1 SGHKS, CDR2 YYEKEE (reference sequence). The CDR3 sequence is 15 residues long. The CDR3 region has the DNA TGTGCCAGCAGCTTGGGGCCGACAGGAACCTACGAGCAGTACTTC. Translated, it gives CASSLGPTGTYEQYF. The whole variable domain, filled in from reference TRBV5-5 and TRBJ2-7, reads DAGVTQSPTHLIKTRGQQVTLRCSPISGHKSVSWYQQVLGQGPQFIFQYYEKEERGRGNFPDRFSARQFPNYSSELNVNALLLGDSALYLCASSLGPTGTYEQYFGPGTRLTVT.

In its sample, this clone was seen a few times. The chain uses TRBV5-1 and TRBJ1-5; 7 bases match TRBD1. The CDR3 has 14 residues. CDR1 SGHRS and CDR2 YFSETQ come from the germline V gene. Trimming took 4 bases from V and 10 from J; bases not matched to a gene: 11. The CDR3 DNA sequence: TGCGCCAGCAGCCTGGGACAGCCCAAATCCCCCCAGCATTTT. Protein: CASSLGQPKSPQHF.

This clone occurred a few times. This rearrangement joins TRBV29-1 to TRBJ2-5; 7 nucleotides match TRBD2. Germline lookup yields CDR1 SQVTM and CDR2 ANQGSEA. The trim removed 4 bases at V and 5 bases at J, leaving 7 bases unmatched. The CDR3 is 13 amino acids. This chain's CDR3 is CSVGTSSRETQYF. In nucleotides, the CDR3 is TGCAGCGTTGGGACTAGTTCCAGGGAGACCCAGTACTTC.

In its sample, this clone was seen once. The rearrangement links TRBV30 to TRBJ2-2; 7 nucleotides line up with TRBD2. V gave up 4 bases and J gave up 5 bases; unmatched junction bases: 7. The germline CDR1 and CDR2 sequences are GTSNPN and SVGIG (reference sequence). The CDR3 extends over 14 amino acids. The CDR3 region is CAWTPTSPTGELFF. The DNA of the CDR3 is TGTGCCTGGACGCCGACTAGCCCTACCGGGGAGCTGTTTTTT. The full variable domain, with the rest looked up from reference TRBV30 and TRBJ2-2, is SQTIHQWPATLVQPVGSPLSLECTVEGTSNPNLYWYRQAAGRGLQLLFYSVGIGQISSEVPQNLSASRPQDRQFILSSKKLLLSDSGFYLCAWTPTSPTGELFFGEGSRLTVL.

The rearrangement uses TRBV7-2 and TRBJ2-2; possible D gene TRBD1, 6 bases. The germline V and J ends were trimmed by 5 bases and 8 bases, with 27 bases remaining between them. The CDR3 is made up of 18 amino acids. Germline CDR1 SGHTA, CDR2 FQGNSA. The CDR3 here is CASSRPILGHRLPGELFF. The CDR3 coding sequence is TGTGCCAGCAGCCGTCCCATCCTGGGACATCGTTTGCCGGGGGAGCTGTTTTTT.

Turning to this clone: Its ends do not fully match the called genes, so a read error is possible. This chain connects TRBV7-9 to TRBJ1-2; no clear D gene. Germline lookup yields CDR1 SEHNR and CDR2 FQNEAQ (reference sequence). This CDR3 spans 16 amino acids. CDR3 DNA sequence: TGTTCCAGCAGCTCCGTACTCTCCTACTCTTCCTACGGCTACACCTTC. Its translation is CSSSSVLSYSSYGYTF.

This rearrangement joins TRBV5-4 to TRBJ2-5; D remains unclear. V was cut by 0 bases and J by 1 base, with 10 bases left in between. Germline assignment: CDR1 SGHNT and CDR2 YYREEE (reference sequence). The CDR3 loop spans 15 amino acids. Here the CDR3 reads CASSLVGTSQETQYF. CDR3 coding DNA: TGTGCCAGCAGCTTGGTTGGCACCTCCCAAGAGACCCAGTACTTC.

This clone turned up a few times. The CDR3 protein is CASRPRGTEAFF. The DNA for the CDR3 is TGTGCCAGCAGGCCTAGGGGGACTGAAGCTTTCTTT. J is TRBJ1-1 and V is TRBV2; D possibly corresponds to TRBD1 (6 bases). V lost 6 bases, J lost 5 bases, and 10 bases lay in between. The CDR3 covers 12 residues. The V gene's germline CDR1 is SNHLY and CDR2 FYNNEI.

The gene calls are TRBV9 and TRBJ2-3; D is unclear. V dropped 4 bases and J dropped 5 bases, with 8 bases sitting between them. This CDR3 comprises 12 residues. From germline, CDR1 is SGDLS and CDR2 YYNGEE. In nucleotides, the CDR3 is TGTGCCAGCAGCCCCTCCGTAGATACGCAGTATTTT. The encoded protein is CASSPSVDTQYF.